These 29 T cell receptor beta chains were sequenced from one sample in a study of T cell clonality in common variable immunodeficiency. TCRdb's copy holds only in-frame clones and misses some; the assay was immunoSEQ multiplex PCR. The sample includes tens of thousands of clones, none of them occurring once. Sequenced sample: peripheral blood mononuclear cells. These receptors originate from a person aged 18-70 years in good health.

This clone was recorded many times. The DNA ends 3 residues before the CDR3 does, and the rest of the CDR3 is filled in from the germline J gene. This chain uses TRBV4-1 with TRBJ1-4, with 7 bases identical to TRBD1. Trimming took 0 bases from V and 7 from J; bases not matched to a gene: 8. The CDR3 spans 16 residues. The germline gives CDR1 MGHRA, CDR2 YSYEKL. Incomplete CDR3 DNA: TGCGCCAGCAGCCAAGATAGTAACAGGGGTGGTGAAAAA. It is translated as CASSQDSNRGGEK. The entire CDR3 protein is CASSQDSNRGGEKLFF.

This clone occurred many times. The read ends 3 residues early relative to the CDR3; the germline J gene fills the gap. V is TRBV29-1 and J is TRBJ1-1; 12 nucleotides match TRBD1. CDR1 and CDR2 from the germline V gene are SQVTM and ANQGSEA. With 5 bases clipped from V and 6 bases from J, the junction kept 7 bases outside the gene matches. The CDR3 sequence is 14 residues long. The sequenced part of the CDR3 DNA is TGCAGCGTTCGGGACAGGGGGCGTATGGCTGAA. Translation: CSVRDRGRMAE. The entire CDR3 protein is CSVRDRGRMAEAFF.

This clone was recorded at least ten times. The read ends 3 residues before the CDR3 terminus; that terminus is restored from the germline J gene. J is TRBJ2-4 and V is TRBV6-2 or TRBV6-3; TRBD1 agrees at 7 bases. With 6 bases clipped from V and 5 bases from J, the junction kept 4 bases outside the gene matches. Germline V gene data show CDR1 as MNHEY and CDR2 as SVGEGT. The CDR3 contains 13 residues. This CDR3 is CASRHRGENIQYF. The CDR3 DNA, read in part, is TGTGCCAGCAGACACAGGGGTGAAAACATT.

At least ten counts were recorded for this clone. The CDR3 end is not reached by the read, which stops 3 residues before it; the germline J gene fills it in. The chain couples TRBV14 to TRBJ2-3, with D perhaps TRBD1 (5 bases). Germline assignment: CDR1 SGHDN and CDR2 FVKESK. This CDR3 contains 15 residues. V was cut by 2 bases and J by 0 bases, with 9 bases left in between. The covered CDR3 bases are TGTGCCAGCAGCCAAAGACAGAAAAGCACAGATACG. Encoded protein: CASSQRQKSTDT. The complete CDR3 reads CASSQRQKSTDTQYF.

This clone showed up many times. The junction shows a germline mismatch at one end, possibly a read error. The CDR3 end lies 3 residues beyond the end of the read and is filled in from the germline J gene. The rearrangement uses TRBV20-1 and TRBJ2-7; D possibly corresponds to TRBD2 (5 bases). In germline, CDR1 is DFQATT, CDR2 SNEGSKA (reference sequence). The CDR3 is 12 amino acids. The covered CDR3 bases are TGCAGTACTAGATTCGGTAGTCGCGAG. Its translation is CSTRFGSRE. The complete CDR3 reads CSTRFGSREQYF.

The sample holds many counts of this clone. The CDR3 goes on 3 residues after the read ends, and that part is filled in from the germline J gene. The rearrangement links TRBV30 to TRBJ2-2; 8 nucleotides line up with TRBD2. Trimming at V came to 1 base and at J to 1 base, leaving 5 bases not matched to a gene. This CDR3 is 16 amino acids long. Germline values: CDR1 GTSNPN, CDR2 SVGIG (reference sequence). This CDR3 is CAWSAVAGKNTGELFF. CDR3 DNA (partial): TGTGCCTGGAGTGCGGTAGCGGGGAAGAACACCGGGGAG.

At least ten counts were recorded for this clone. The CDR3 goes on 3 residues after the read ends, and that part is filled in from the germline J gene. V gene TRBV5-1 combines with J gene TRBJ2-3; 8 bases agree with TRBD2. CDR3 size: 15 residues. Germline V gives CDR1 SGHRS, CDR2 YFSETQ. Trimming at V came to 7 bases and at J to 3 bases, leaving 10 bases not matched to a gene. The sequenced CDR3 bases are TGCGCCAGCCCTAGGGGACTAGGATTGACAGATACG. Its protein is CASPRGLGLTDT. The whole CDR3 reads CASPRGLGLTDTQYF. Looking up the rest from reference TRBV5-1 and TRBJ2-3 gives the full variable domain: KAGVTQTPRYLIKTRGQQVTLSCSPISGHRSVSWYQQTPGQGLQFLFEYFSETQRNKGNFPGRFSGRQFSNSRSEMNVSTLELGDSALYLCASPRGLGLTDTQYFGPGTRLTVL.

Points on this clone: The sequence runs out 3 residues before the end of the CDR3; the remainder is reconstructed from the germline J gene. The J gene is TRBJ2-7, the V gene TRBV27; 10 bases agree with TRBD2. V shed 6 bases, J shed 3 bases, and the junction held 2 bases outside the gene matches. Looked up from germline, CDR1 is MNHEY and CDR2 is SMNVEV (reference sequence). The CDR3 is 13 amino acids. CDR3 sequence reads: CASRLAGSYEQYF. CDR3 bases read: TGTGCCAGCAGACTAGCGGGGAGCTACGAG.

Concerning this clone itself: The read halts 3 residues ahead of the CDR3 end, with the missing end drawn from the germline J gene. This chain uses TRBV6-4 with TRBJ2-3; 7 nucleotides agree with TRBD2. Germline-derived CDR1 and CDR2 are MRHNA and SNTAGT. The CDR3 has 14 residues. The ends lost 3 bases at V and 2 bases at J; junction bases unmatched: 2. CDR3 region: CASSESGDTDTQYF. The covered CDR3 bases are TGTGCCAGCAGTGAAAGCGGGGACACAGATACG.

This clone was picked up many times. The chain's CDR3 is CASSPMGQNNQPQHF. Incomplete CDR3 DNA: TGTGCCAGCAGCCCGATGGGACAGAACAATCAGCCC. The chain combines TRBV7-8 with TRBJ1-5; 7 bases are a match to TRBD1. The sequence runs out 3 residues before the end of the CDR3; the remainder is reconstructed from the germline J gene. The V segment lost 5 bases and the J segment 3 bases; nucleotides outside the gene matches: 7. The CDR3 runs 15 residues. Germline V CDR1 and CDR2: SGHVS, FQNEAQ.

This clone has at least ten counts. The covered CDR3 bases are TGTGCCAGCAGCCCGACAGGTTCGAGCACAGATACG. It specifies CASSPTGSSTDT. From start to end, the CDR3 is CASSPTGSSTDTQYF. J is TRBJ2-3 and V is TRBV5-4; possibly TRBD1 for D (6 bases). The CDR3 end is not reached by the read, which stops 3 residues before it; the germline J gene fills it in. CDR1 and CDR2 (germline): SGHNT, YYREEE (reference sequence). The CDR3 loop spans 15 amino acids. Trimming pared 4 bases from V and 0 bases from J, leaving 12 bases between. Full variable domain (missing parts from reference TRBV5-4 and TRBJ2-3): ETGVTQSPTHLIKTRGQQVTLRCSSQSGHNTVSWYQQALGQGPQFIFQYYREEENGRGNFPPRFSGLQFPNYSSELNVNALELDDSALYLCASSPTGSSTDTQYFGPGTRLTVL.

This clone showed up just a few times. The missing CDR3 end, 3 residues past where the read stops, is filled in from the germline J gene. V and J are TRBV10-2 and TRBJ2-7; 7 bases are shared with TRBD2. The germline gives CDR1 WSHSY, CDR2 SAAADI. Unmatched junction bases numbered 8, after V lost 2 bases and J lost 4 bases. CDR3 length: 15 amino acids. The CDR3 DNA, read in part, is TGCGCCAGCAGTGAGAAGGGCGGGAGAAGTTACGAG. The encoded protein is CASSEKGGRSYE. The entire CDR3 protein is CASSEKGGRSYEQYF.

As concerns this clone: The CDR3 end lies 3 residues beyond the end of the read and is filled in from the germline J gene. The V call is TRBV6-4, the J call TRBJ2-1, with 9 bases matching TRBD2. CDR3 size: 15 residues. Germline V gives CDR1 MRHNA, CDR2 SNTAGT. The trim removed 3 bases at V and 2 bases at J, leaving 2 bases unmatched. The sequenced part of the CDR3 DNA is TGTGCCAGCAGTGAGGTAGCGGGAGCCTACAATGAG. Amino acid sequence: CASSEVAGAYNE. The full CDR3 is CASSEVAGAYNEQFF.

This clone was detected many times. The read ends 3 residues shy of where the CDR3 ends; the end is completed using the germline J gene. V is TRBV7-8 and J is TRBJ2-5; 10 nucleotides agree with TRBD1. CDR1 and CDR2 from the germline V gene are SGHVS and FQNEAQ. The trim removed 3 bases at V and 3 bases at J, leaving 10 bases unmatched. CDR3 length equals 17 residues. This CDR3 is CASSFPTGGGKKETQYF. The sequenced part of the CDR3 DNA is TGTGCCAGCAGCTTTCCGACAGGGGGCGGTAAAAAAGAGACC. Looking up the rest from reference TRBV7-8 and TRBJ2-5 gives the full variable domain: GAGVSQSPRYKVAKRGQDVALRCDPISGHVSLFWYQQALGQGPEFLTYFQNEAQLDKSGLPSDRFFAERPEGSVSTLKIQRTQQEDSAVYLCASSFPTGGGKKETQYFGPGTRLLVL.

The table lists this clone with many counts. The CDR3 is cut off 3 residues early in the read; its end comes from the germline J gene. The V and J genes are TRBV5-6 and TRBJ2-7, with TRBD2 matching over 7 bases. The CDR3 is 15 amino acids. With 1 base clipped from V and 3 bases from J, the junction kept 7 bases outside the gene matches. Germline V lookup: CDR1 SGHDT, CDR2 YYEEEE. The CDR3: CASSLSAGGYYEQYF. CDR3 DNA, as far as it was read: TGTGCCAGCAGCTTGTCTGCCGGGGGGTACTACGAG.

Many counts were recorded for this clone. The read comes to an end 3 residues before the CDR3 does, leaving the germline J gene to fill in the end. This chain joins TRBV20-1 and TRBJ2-1; 10 positions match TRBD2. Germline CDR1 reads DFQATT; CDR2 reads SNEGSKA (reference sequence). The CDR3 totals 15 residues. The junction had 4 bases not matched to a gene; V was cut back by 1 base and J by 4 bases. This CDR3 reads CSARAASGSYNEQFF. The CDR3 bases that were read are TGCAGTGCTAGAGCGGCTAGCGGGAGTTACAATGAG.

This clone was counted at least ten times. The CDR3 end falls 3 residues outside the read, so it is completed with the germline J gene. V usage is TRBV6-2 or TRBV6-3 and J usage is TRBJ1-5, with a possible D match to TRBD1 (5 bases). The CDR3 extends over 15 amino acids. The germline V gene has CDR1 MNHEY and CDR2 SVGEGT. V lost 5 bases and J lost 3, with 14 bases in between. The CDR3 here is CASSRSDRVNQPQHF. CDR3 DNA, as far as it was read: TGTGCCAGCAGTCGCTCTGACAGAGTCAATCAGCCC.

This clone was detected many times. The sequenced fragment ends 3 residues before the CDR3 boundary, so the rest is inferred from the germline J gene. This rearrangement joins TRBV7-9 to TRBJ2-3; TRBD2 aligns across 9 bases. The CDR3 covers 15 residues. The V gene's germline CDR1 is SEHNR and CDR2 FQNEAQ (reference sequence). V gave up 5 bases and J gave up 5 bases; unmatched junction bases: 8. Incomplete CDR3 DNA: TGTGCCAGCAGCCTTAGCGGGGGCCGCCTAGATACG. Amino acid sequence: CASSLSGGRLDT. The complete CDR3 sequence is CASSLSGGRLDTQYF.

This clone was counted at least ten times. The read ends 3 residues before the CDR3 terminus; that terminus is restored from the germline J gene. This chain uses TRBV15 with TRBJ2-3; TRBD2 aligns across 10 bases. Losses at the gene ends were 0 bases for V and 6 bases for J; bases not matched to a gene: 9. The CDR3 runs 17 residues. Per the germline V gene, CDR1 is LNHNV and CDR2 is YYDKDF (reference sequence). CDR3 bases read: TGTGCCACCAGCAGAGAATCTAGCGGGAGTTTCATGGATACG. This codes for CATSRESSGSFMDT. The whole CDR3 protein is CATSRESSGSFMDTQYF.

With regard to this clone: The read ends 3 residues before the CDR3 terminus; that terminus is restored from the germline J gene. The chain is built from TRBV2 and TRBJ2-1, with TRBD2 matching 14 bases. With V trimmed by 5 bases and J by 5 bases, 2 bases remained unmatched. CDR3 length: 15 amino acids. The germline gives CDR1 SNHLY, CDR2 FYNNEI. The CDR3 sequence is CASSPTSGGDNEQFF. The sequenced part of the CDR3 DNA is TGTGCCAGCAGTCCGACTAGCGGGGGGGACAATGAG.

This clone has at least ten counts. The read finishes 3 residues shy of the CDR3 end, and the germline J gene is used to complete it. The chain uses TRBV29-1 and TRBJ2-2; the D gene is possibly TRBD2 (6 bases). Germline V gene data show CDR1 as SQVTM and CDR2 as ANQGSEA. This CDR3 has 14 residues. V lost 4 bases and J lost 7, with 16 bases in between. The CDR3 sequence is CSVGRSGVSGELFF. Partial CDR3 DNA: TGCAGCGTTGGTCGGTCGGGGGTCAGCGGGGAG.

This clone was observed at least ten times. The CDR3 end is not reached by the read, which stops 3 residues before it; the germline J gene fills it in. The V and J genes are TRBV7-3 and TRBJ2-7; 8 bases are a match to TRBD1. From germline, CDR1 is SGHTA and CDR2 FQGTGA. J gave up 6 bases and V 2 bases, and 15 bases lay outside the gene matches. The CDR3 runs 17 residues. The CDR3 spells CASSLLSGQVLRGEQYF. The part of the CDR3 DNA that was read is TGTGCCAGCAGCTTACTGTCGGGACAGGTCCTGCGGGGCGAG.

This clone was seen many times. The CDR3 end is not reached by the read, which stops 3 residues before it; the germline J gene fills it in. The rearrangement links TRBV6-1 to TRBJ1-2, with 8 bases aligning to TRBD1. Germline CDR1 MNHNS, CDR2 SASEGT. There are 13 residues in the CDR3. The covered CDR3 bases are TGTGCCAGCAGTGCGGACAGGGTTGGGGGC. Protein product: CASSADRVGG. The whole CDR3 region reads CASSADRVGGYTF.

This clone was seen at least ten times. The CDR3 end lies 3 residues beyond the end of the read and is filled in from the germline J gene. The chain has TRBV28 and TRBJ2-5, with D hard to call. Between the trimmed V and J ends, which lost 1 base and 1 base, there was a span of 10 bases. Looked up from germline, CDR1 is MDHEN and CDR2 is SYDVKM. CDR3 length: 15 amino acids. The CDR3 bases that were read are TGTGCCAGCAGTTTATTGACTTCGGCCCAAGAGACC. Its translation: CASSLLTSAQET. The whole CDR3 region reads CASSLLTSAQETQYF.

This clone was found many times. The read gets to within 3 residues of the CDR3 end, and the germline J gene fills in the rest. The rearrangement joins TRBV5-1 to TRBJ1-1; D might be TRBD1 (5 bases). CDR1 and CDR2 (germline): SGHRS, YFSETQ. Trimming cost V 4 bases and J 4 bases, with 11 bases left between them. There are 13 residues in the CDR3. CDR3 in amino acids: CASSNPGSTEAFF. CDR3 DNA (partial): TGCGCCAGCAGCAACCCAGGGAGCACTGAA.

In this sample, this clone turned up many times. The read falls 3 residues short of the CDR3 end, and the missing part is taken from the germline J gene. V gene TRBV5-1 combines with J gene TRBJ2-7; 9 bases match TRBD1. The V segment lost 5 bases and the J segment 5 bases; nucleotides outside the gene matches: 5. CDR3 size: 13 residues. CDR1 is SGHRS, CDR2 YFSETQ, per germline. The covered CDR3 bases are TGCGCCAGCAGATGGACAGGGGAGGACGAG. Its protein product is CASRWTGEDE. The full-length CDR3 reads as CASRWTGEDEQYF.

As for this clone: The read ends 3 residues before the CDR3 terminus; that terminus is restored from the germline J gene. This sequence joins TRBV20-1 and TRBJ2-7, with D perhaps TRBD1 or TRBD2 (5 bases each). CDR1 DFQATT and CDR2 SNEGSKA come from the germline V gene (reference sequence). There are 16 residues in the CDR3. The V and J ends lost 1 base and 0 bases respectively, with 16 bases between them. The covered CDR3 bases are TGCAGTGCTAGAGGCAGGGAGTTCCTTTTCTCCTACGAG. Its translation: CSARGREFLFSYE. The whole CDR3 sequence reads CSARGREFLFSYEQYF.

This clone was seen at least ten times. Read data end 3 residues before the CDR3 end; the end is taken from the germline J gene. V and J are TRBV7-2 and TRBJ2-7; tentative D call: TRBD1 (6 bases). In germline, CDR1 is SGHTA, CDR2 FQGNSA. CDR3 length: 14 residues. V was cut by 4 bases and J by 4 bases, with 14 bases left in between. CDR3: CASSYRTADYEQYF. CDR3 DNA (partial): TGTGCCAGCAGCTATCGGACAGCTGATTACGAG.

This clone was found many times. Read data end 3 residues before the CDR3 end; the end is taken from the germline J gene. The V gene is TRBV5-5, the J gene TRBJ1-3; no firm D call. Germline V gene sequence: CDR1 SGHKS, CDR2 YYEKEE (reference sequence). The CDR3 covers 14 residues. Trimming pared 2 bases from V and 3 bases from J, leaving 9 bases between. Partial CDR3 DNA: TGTGCCAGCAGCTTCCTACAGATTGGAAACACC. Translated, it gives CASSFLQIGNT. The whole CDR3 is CASSFLQIGNTIYF.